Listed below are T cell receptor beta chains from one sample, sequenced in a study of human T cells and chemical hapten exposure. From the RACE reads, TCRdb called clonotypes with MiXCR, one entry per CDR3 protein. The sample has about 130,000 distinct CDR3 sequences; roughly 9% are singletons. Sequencing used whole blood. The receptors shown here come from a male donor in good health. Some clones in this sample may be carry-over from other donors' samples. The CDR3 runs from the conserved cysteine through the conserved F or W. A D gene is named only where the DNA matches it firmly. A clone size is listed for some rows: how often the clone was seen (once, few, many), or a class if it is expanded.

j_gene	d_gene	v_gene	abundance	CDR3aa	CDR3nt
TRBJ2-1	TRBD2	TRBV20-1	few	CSARGLAGVLSYNEQFF	TGCAGTGCTAGGGGACTAGCGGGAGTGTTGTCCTACAATGAGCAGTTCTTC
TRBJ1-2	NA	TRBV12-5	few	CASVSDANYGYTF	TGTGCTAGTGTCTCGGATGCTAACTATGGCTACACCTTC
TRBJ2-7	NA	TRBV20-1	few	CSARIGGSPYEQYF	TGCAGTGCTCGTATAGGGGGTTCCCCCTACGAGCAGTACTTC
TRBJ1-2	TRBD1	TRBV20-1	few	CSVLDRDNYGYTF	TGCAGTGTATTGGACAGGGATAACTATGGCTACACCTTC
TRBJ2-5	NA	TRBV6-6	NA	CASSYPQWERRGGQETQYF	TGTGCCAGCAGTTACCCCCAATGGGAGCGGAGGGGGGGGCAAGAGACCCAGTACTTC
TRBJ2-3	NA	TRBV9	NA	CASSAWATSTDTQYF	TGTGCCAGCAGCGCCTGGGCTACTAGCACAGATACGCAGTATTTT
TRBJ1-1	NA	TRBV20-1	many	CSALRISTEAFF	TGCAGTGCCTTGAGGATTAGCACTGAAGCTTTCTTT
TRBJ1-5	NA	TRBV19	few	CASSKGRDQPQHF	TGTGCCAGTAGTAAGGGCAGGGACCAGCCCCAGCATTTT
TRBJ2-5	TRBD2	TRBV20-1	many	CSARDAGSSGWEETQYF	TGCAGTGCTAGAGATGCGGGGTCTAGCGGATGGGAAGAGACCCAGTACTTC
TRBJ2-1	TRBD2	TRBV18	many	CASSPLAGATKGHNEQFF	TGTGCCAGCTCACCACTAGCGGGAGCCACCAAGGGGCACAATGAGCAGTTCTTC
TRBJ2-5	TRBD2	TRBV5-1	NA	CASSSRLAGGQETQYF	TGCGCCAGCAGCTCAAGACTAGCGGGAGGCCAAGAGACCCAGTACTTC